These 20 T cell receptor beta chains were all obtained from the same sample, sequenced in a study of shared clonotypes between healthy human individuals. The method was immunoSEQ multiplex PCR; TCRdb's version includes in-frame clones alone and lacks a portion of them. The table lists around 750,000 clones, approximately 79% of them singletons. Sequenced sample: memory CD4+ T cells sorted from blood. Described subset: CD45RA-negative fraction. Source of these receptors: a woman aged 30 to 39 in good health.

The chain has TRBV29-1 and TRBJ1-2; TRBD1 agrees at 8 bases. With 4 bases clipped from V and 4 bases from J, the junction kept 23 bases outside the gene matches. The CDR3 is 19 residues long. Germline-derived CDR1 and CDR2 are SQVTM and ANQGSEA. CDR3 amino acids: CSVGAVGTGKGQLGYGYTF. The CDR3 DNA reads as TGCAGCGTTGGGGCGGTGGGGACAGGTAAAGGGCAACTGGGCTATGGCTACACCTTC.

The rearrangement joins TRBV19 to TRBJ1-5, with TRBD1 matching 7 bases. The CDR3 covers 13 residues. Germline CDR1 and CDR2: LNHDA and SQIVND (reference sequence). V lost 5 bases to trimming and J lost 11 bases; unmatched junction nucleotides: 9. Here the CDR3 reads CASSVKTGQAQHF. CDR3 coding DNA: TGTGCCAGTAGTGTGAAGACAGGACAGGCCCAGCATTTT. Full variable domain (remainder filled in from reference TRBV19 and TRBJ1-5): DGGITQSPKYLFRKEGQNVTLSCEQNLNHDAMYWYRQDPGQGLRLIYYSQIVNDFQKGDIAEGYSVSREKKESFPLTVTSAQKNPTAFYLCASSVKTGQAQHFGDGTRLSIL.

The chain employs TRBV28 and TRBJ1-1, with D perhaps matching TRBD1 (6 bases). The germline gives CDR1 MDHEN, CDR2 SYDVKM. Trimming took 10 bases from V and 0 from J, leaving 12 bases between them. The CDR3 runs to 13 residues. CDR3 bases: TGTGCCACCGCGAGGGGGGTGAACACTGAAGCTTTCTTT. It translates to CATARGVNTEAFF.

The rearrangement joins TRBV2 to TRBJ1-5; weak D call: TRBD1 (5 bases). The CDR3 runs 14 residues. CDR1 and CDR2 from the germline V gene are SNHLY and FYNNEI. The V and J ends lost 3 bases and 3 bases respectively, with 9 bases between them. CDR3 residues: CASSDRDPNQPQHF. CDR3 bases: TGTGCCAGCAGTGACAGGGACCCCAATCAGCCCCAGCATTTT.

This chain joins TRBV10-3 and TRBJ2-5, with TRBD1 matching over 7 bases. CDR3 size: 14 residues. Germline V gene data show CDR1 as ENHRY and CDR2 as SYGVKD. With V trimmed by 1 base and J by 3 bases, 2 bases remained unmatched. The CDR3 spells CAISEWQGEETQYF. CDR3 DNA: TGTGCCATCAGTGAGTGGCAGGGGGAAGAGACCCAGTACTTC.

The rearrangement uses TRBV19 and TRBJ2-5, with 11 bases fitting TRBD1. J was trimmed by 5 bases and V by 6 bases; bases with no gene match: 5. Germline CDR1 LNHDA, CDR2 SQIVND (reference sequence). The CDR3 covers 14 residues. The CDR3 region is CASRPGQGEETQYF. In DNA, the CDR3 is TGTGCCAGTAGGCCGGGACAGGGGGAGGAGACCCAGTACTTC.

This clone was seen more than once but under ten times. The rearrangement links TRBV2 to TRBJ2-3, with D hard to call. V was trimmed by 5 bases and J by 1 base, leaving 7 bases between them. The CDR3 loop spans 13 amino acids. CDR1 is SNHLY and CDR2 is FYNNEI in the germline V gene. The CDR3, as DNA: TGTGCCAGCAGTACCCAGGGCACAGATACGCAGTATTTT. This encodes CASSTQGTDTQYF.

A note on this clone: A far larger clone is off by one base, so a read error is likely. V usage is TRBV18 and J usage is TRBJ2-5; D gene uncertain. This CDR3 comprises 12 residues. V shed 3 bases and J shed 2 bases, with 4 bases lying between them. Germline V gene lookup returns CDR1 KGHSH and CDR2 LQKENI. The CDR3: CASSPLQETQYF. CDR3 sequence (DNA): TGTGCCAGCTCACCCTTACAAGAGACCCAGTACTTC.

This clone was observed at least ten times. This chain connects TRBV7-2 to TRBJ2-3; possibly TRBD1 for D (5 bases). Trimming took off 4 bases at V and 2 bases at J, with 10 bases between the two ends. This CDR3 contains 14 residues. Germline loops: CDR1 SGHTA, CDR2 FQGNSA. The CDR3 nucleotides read TGTGCCAGCAGCTATGGACAAATCACAGATACGCAGTATTTT. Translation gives CASSYGQITDTQYF.

In DNA form, the CDR3 reads TGTGCCAGTAGTATCCTAGCGGGAGGGCATTACGAGCAGTACTTC. This gives the protein CASSILAGGHYEQYF. The chain joins TRBV19 to TRBJ2-7; TRBD2 matches at 12 bases. V lost 3 bases to trimming and J lost 4 bases; unmatched junction nucleotides: 4. CDR3 length: 15 residues. The germline CDR1 and CDR2 sequences are LNHDA and SQIVND (reference sequence).

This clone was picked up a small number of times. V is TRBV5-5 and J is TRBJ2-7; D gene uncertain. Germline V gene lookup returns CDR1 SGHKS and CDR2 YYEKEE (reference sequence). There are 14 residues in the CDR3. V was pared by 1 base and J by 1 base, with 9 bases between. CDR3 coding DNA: TGTGCCAGCAGCTTGATTTCCAGTTCCTACGAGCAGTACTTC. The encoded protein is CASSLISSSYEQYF.

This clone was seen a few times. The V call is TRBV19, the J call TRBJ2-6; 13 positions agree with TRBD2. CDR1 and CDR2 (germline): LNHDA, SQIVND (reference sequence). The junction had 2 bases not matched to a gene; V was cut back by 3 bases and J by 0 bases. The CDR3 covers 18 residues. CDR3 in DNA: TGTGCCAGTAGTATCACTAGCGGGAGGGCCTCTGGGGCCAACGTCCTGACTTTC. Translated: CASSITSGRASGANVLTF.

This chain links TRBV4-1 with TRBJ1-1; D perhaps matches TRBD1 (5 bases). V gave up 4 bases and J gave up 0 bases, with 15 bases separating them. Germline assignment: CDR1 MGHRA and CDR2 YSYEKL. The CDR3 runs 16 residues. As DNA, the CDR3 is TGCGCCAGCAGCCGAATCCCGGGACTCCTGAACACTGAAGCTTTCTTT. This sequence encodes CASSRIPGLLNTEAFF.

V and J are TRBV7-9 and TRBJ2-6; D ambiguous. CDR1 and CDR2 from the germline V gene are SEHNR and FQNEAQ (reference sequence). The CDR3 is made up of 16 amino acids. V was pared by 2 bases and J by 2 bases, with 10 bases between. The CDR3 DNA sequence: TGTGCCAGCAGCTTACTTTCGGTTCCTGGGGCCAACGTCCTGACTTTC. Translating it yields CASSLLSVPGANVLTF.

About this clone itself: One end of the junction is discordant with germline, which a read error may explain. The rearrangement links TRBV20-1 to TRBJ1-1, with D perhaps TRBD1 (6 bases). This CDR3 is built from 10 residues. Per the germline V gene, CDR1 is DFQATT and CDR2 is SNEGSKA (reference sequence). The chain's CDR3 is CSASDRWGEF. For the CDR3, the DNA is TGCAGTGCTAGTGACAGGTGGGGGGAATTT.

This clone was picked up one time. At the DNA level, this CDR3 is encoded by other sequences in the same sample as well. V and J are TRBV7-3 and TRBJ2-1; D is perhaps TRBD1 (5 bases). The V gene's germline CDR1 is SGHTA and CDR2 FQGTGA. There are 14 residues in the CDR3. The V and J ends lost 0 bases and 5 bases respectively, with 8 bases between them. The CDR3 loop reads CASSLTQGNNEQFF. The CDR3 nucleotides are TGTGCCAGCAGCTTAACGCAGGGTAACAATGAGCAGTTCTTC. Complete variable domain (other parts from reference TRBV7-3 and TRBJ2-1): GAGVSQTPSNKVTEKGKYVELRCDPISGHTALYWYRQSLGQGPEFLIYFQGTGAADDSGLPNDRFFAVRPEGSVSTLKIQRTERGDSAVYLCASSLTQGNNEQFFGPGTRLTVL.

CDR3 region: CASRDRDANYGYTF. CDR3 in DNA: TGTGCCAGCAGGGACAGGGACGCTAACTATGGCTACACCTTC. The V call is TRBV28, the J call TRBJ1-2, with 8 positions matching TRBD1. Germline CDR1 MDHEN, CDR2 SYDVKM. Trimming at V came to 6 bases and at J to 0 bases, leaving 3 bases not matched to a gene. The CDR3 extends over 14 amino acids.

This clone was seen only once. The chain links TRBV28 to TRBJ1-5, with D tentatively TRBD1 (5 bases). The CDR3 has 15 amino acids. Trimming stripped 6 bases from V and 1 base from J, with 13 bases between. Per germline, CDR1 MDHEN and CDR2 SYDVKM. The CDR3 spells CASRFSDRSNQPQHF. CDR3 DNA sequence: TGTGCCAGCAGGTTCTCAGACAGAAGCAATCAGCCCCAGCATTTT.

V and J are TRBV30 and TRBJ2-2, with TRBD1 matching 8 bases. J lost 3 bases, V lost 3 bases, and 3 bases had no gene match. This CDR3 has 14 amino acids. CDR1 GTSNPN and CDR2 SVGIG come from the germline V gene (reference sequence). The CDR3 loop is CAWRQGADTGELFF. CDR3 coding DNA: TGTGCCTGGAGGCAGGGGGCGGACACCGGGGAGCTGTTTTTT.

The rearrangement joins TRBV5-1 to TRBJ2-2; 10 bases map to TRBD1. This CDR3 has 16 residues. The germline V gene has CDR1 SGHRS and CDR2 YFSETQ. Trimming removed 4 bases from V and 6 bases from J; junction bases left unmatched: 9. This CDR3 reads CASSLRQGASAGELFF. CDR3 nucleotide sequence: TGCGCCAGCAGCCTTCGACAGGGGGCGTCCGCCGGGGAGCTGTTTTTT. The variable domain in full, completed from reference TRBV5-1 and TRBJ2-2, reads KAGVTQTPRYLIKTRGQQVTLSCSPISGHRSVSWYQQTPGQGLQFLFEYFSETQRNKGNFPGRFSGRQFSNSRSEMNVSTLELGDSALYLCASSLRQGASAGELFFGEGSRLTVL.